The 18 T cell receptor beta chains below all came from one sample that was sequenced in a study of read filtering for tumor transcriptome and immune sequencing (dated by TCRdb to about 2020). Sequenced using an Illumina HiSeq 4000. TCR libraries were built from 400 to 450 ng RNA with the Immunoverse kit, using molecular barcoded adaptors covering alpha/delta and beta/gamma chains. TCRdb passed the public sequencing reads through fastp at Q25 and MiXCR, retaining productive beta sequences. A single entry per CDR3 protein holds the most common genes and DNA from its merged rows. The sample includes 60,000 to 80,000 distinct CDR3 sequences, with approximately 15% observed a single time. The ten largest clones add up to 40% to 55% of the sample. Material: a population of CD138-negative cells sorted from bone marrow. The cell subset or site label, as the study defines it: bone marrow mononuclear cells depleted of CD138+ plasma/myeloma cells by negative magnetic selection. The receptors were sampled from a donor at least 40 years old with multiple myeloma.

This clonotype was seen a handful of times. This clone may be a read error of a much larger clone one base away. The V gene is TRBV20-1, the J gene TRBJ2-1; 7 bases match TRBD1. In germline, CDR1 is DFQATT, CDR2 SNEGSKA (reference sequence). The CDR3 extends over 14 amino acids. CDR3 nucleotides: TGCAGTCAAAACCGGGACAGAAACTACAATGAGCTGTTCTTC. Translation: CSQNRDRNYNELFF.

This clonotype showed up many times. This chain links TRBV29-1 with TRBJ1-2; D ambiguous. V dropped 6 bases and J dropped 6 bases, with 8 bases sitting between them. The CDR3 runs to 10 residues. Per the germline V gene, CDR1 is SQVTM and CDR2 is ANQGSEA. The CDR3 here is CSVPSNGYTF. The CDR3 region has the DNA TGCAGCGTCCCCAGTAATGGCTACACCTTC.

This clonotype showed up many times. The rearrangement uses TRBV20-1 and TRBJ1-1; D not certain. This CDR3 contains 12 residues. Germline-derived CDR1 and CDR2 are DFQATT and SNEGSKA (reference sequence). CDR3 nucleotide sequence: TGCAGCATGGACGGAGTGAACACTGAAGCTTTCTTT. Translating it yields CSMDGVNTEAFF.

This chain joins TRBV9 and TRBJ1-3; D gene unclear. CDR1 is SGDLS and CDR2 is YYNGEE in the germline V gene. The ends were cut back, 4 bases at V and 3 bases at J, with 8 bases in the middle. The CDR3 covers 13 residues. The CDR3 loop is CASSLGVGNTIYF. The CDR3 nucleotides read TGTGCCAGCAGCCTCGGCGTTGGAAACACCATATATTTT.

V usage is TRBV12-3 or TRBV12-4 and J usage is TRBJ2-7; D may be TRBD1 (6 bases). Between the trimmed V and J ends, which lost 3 bases and 6 bases, there was a span of 12 bases. The CDR3 loop spans 13 amino acids. Here the CDR3 DNA reads TGTGCCAGCAGTTTTTCAGGGGCCCGCGAGCAGTACTTC. It translates to CASSFSGAREQYF.

This clonotype was counted at least ten times. The V and J genes are TRBV6-2 or TRBV6-3 and TRBJ2-3; 13 bases align to TRBD2. V shed 4 bases, J shed 9 bases, and the junction held 7 bases outside the gene matches. The CDR3 has 15 residues. The V gene's germline CDR1 is MNHEY and CDR2 SVGEGT. The CDR3 DNA follows: TGTGCCAGCAGTTCCTCGGGACTAGCGGGGCCAACGCAGTATTTT. It encodes CASSSSGLAGPTQYF.

The rearrangement links TRBV6-5 to TRBJ2-5; 8 bases are a match to TRBD1. This CDR3 spans 14 amino acids. The germline V gene has CDR1 MNHEY and CDR2 SVGAGI. V gave up 6 bases and J gave up 3 bases; unmatched junction bases: 6. The CDR3 DNA follows: TGTGCCAGCAGCCCCCAGGACAGGGAAGAGACCCAGTACTTC. Translated, it gives CASSPQDREETQYF.

As to this clonotype: With a much larger clone just one base away, this may be a read error. J is TRBJ2-1 and V is TRBV12-3 or TRBV12-4; D is perhaps TRBD2 (6 bases). Trimming removed 8 bases at V and 1 base at J, with 18 bases between. The CDR3 sequence is 16 residues long. The CDR3 coding sequence is TGTGCCAGCTGTCCAAAGCGGAGGGTATCCTACAATGAGCAGTTCTTC. This sequence encodes CASCPKRRVSYNEQFF.

This clonotype has ten or more counts. The chain combines TRBV6-2 or TRBV6-3 with TRBJ2-1; 12 bases are shared with TRBD2. The V segment lost 0 bases and the J segment 8 bases; nucleotides outside the gene matches: 8. Germline V gene lookup returns CDR1 MNHEY and CDR2 SVGEGT. CDR3 length: 17 amino acids. CDR3 DNA: TGTGCCAGCAGTTACTCCGCTAGCGGGAGGGTCGGCGATGAGCAGTTCTTC. It codes for CASSYSASGRVGDEQFF.

For this clonotype: A much larger clone lies one base from this, so it may be a read error. V gene TRBV12-3 or TRBV12-4 combines with J gene TRBJ1-1; 7 bases match TRBD1. The CDR3 contains 11 residues. The CDR3: CASSSTGEALF. CDR3 sequence (DNA): TGTGCCAGCAGTTCCACAGGGGAAGCTCTCTTT.

As concerns this clonotype: This likely stems from a read error, as it lies one base from a far larger clone. The V call is TRBV11-3, the J call TRBJ2-1, with TRBD1 matching over 7 bases. Per germline, CDR1 SGHNT and CDR2 YENEEA. CDR3 size: 15 residues. The CDR3 nucleotides are TGTGCCAGCAGCCCTCCACGGACAGGCGGCCATGAGCAGATCTTC. This gives the protein CASSPPRTGGHEQIF.

This clonotype was found many times. The chain couples TRBV29-1 to TRBJ2-1; 10 nucleotides agree with TRBD1. The CDR3 loop spans 14 amino acids. The V gene end was trimmed by 4 bases and the J gene end by 8 bases; junction bases not matched to a gene: 8. The germline V gene encodes CDR1 SQVTM and CDR2 ANQGSEA. The CDR3 spells CSVGTGQGFDEQFF. DNA for the CDR3: TGCAGCGTTGGGACGGGACAGGGGTTCGATGAGCAGTTCTTC.

This clonotype has a count of ten or more. The chain employs TRBV15 and TRBJ2-2; weak D call: TRBD1 (6 bases). V lost 3 bases and J 2 bases, leaving 10 bases between the germline ends. Germline V gives CDR1 LNHNV, CDR2 YYDKDF (reference sequence). The CDR3 loop spans 15 amino acids. The CDR3 sequence is CATSRNRVNTGELFF. DNA of the CDR3: TGTGCCACCAGCAGGAACAGGGTTAACACCGGGGAGCTGTTTTTT. The variable domain in full, completed from reference TRBV15 and TRBJ2-2, reads DAMVIQNPRYQVTQFGKPVTLSCSQTLNHNVMYWYQQKSSQAPKLLFHYYDKDFNNEADTPDNFQSRRPNTSFCFLDIRSPGLGDTAMYLCATSRNRVNTGELFFGEGSRLTVL.

This clonotype was seen many times. The chain joins TRBV3-1 to TRBJ2-3; D is ambiguous. Germline CDR1 and CDR2: LGHDT and YNNKEL (reference sequence). With 2 bases removed from V and 3 bases from J, the gap between germline ends came to 9 bases. The CDR3 is 14 residues long. The CDR3 DNA follows: TGTGCCAGCAGCCAAAACCATGGGACAGATACGCAGTATTTT. This gives the protein CASSQNHGTDTQYF.

This clonotype has ten or more counts. V gene TRBV20-1 combines with J gene TRBJ1-1; D not certain. Looked up from germline, CDR1 is DFQATT and CDR2 is SNEGSKA (reference sequence). The CDR3 has 16 residues. Trimming removed 0 bases from V and 3 bases from J, with 17 bases in between. CDR3 amino acids: CSARDGEKKLDTEAFF. The CDR3 region has the DNA TGCAGTGCTAGAGATGGGGAGAAAAAATTGGACACTGAAGCTTTCTTT.

For this clonotype: A much larger clone is a single base away; this may be a read error. The chain carries TRBV7-9 and TRBJ2-4; the D is unclear. CDR1 and CDR2 (germline): SEHNR, FQNEAQ (reference sequence). The CDR3 sequence is 13 residues long. The DNA for the CDR3 is TGTGCCAGCAGCTTAAGGACGGAGAACACTCAGTACTTC. This encodes CASSLRTENTQYF.

The chain recombines TRBV7-2 with TRBJ2-2; D uncertain. The V end lost 2 bases, the J end lost 1 base, and 5 bases lay between the germline ends. The CDR3 length is 14 residues. Germline CDR1 reads SGHTA; CDR2 reads FQGNSA. CDR3 nucleotides: TGTACCAGCAGCTTACGTATGAACACCGGGGAGCTGTTTTTT. This sequence encodes CTSSLRMNTGELFF.

This chain links TRBV6-2 or TRBV6-3 with TRBJ2-1; D perhaps matches TRBD1 (6 bases). The length of the CDR3 is 13 residues. Germline V gives CDR1 MNHEY, CDR2 SVGEGT. Trimming stripped 5 bases from V and 2 bases from J, with 7 bases between. The CDR3 bases are TGTGCCAGCAGTCGGACAGCCTACAATGAGCAGTTCTTC. Amino acids: CASSRTAYNEQFF.